This passage covers 16 T cell receptor beta chains from one sample sequenced in a study of CD8 T cells in Susac syndrome. Random hexamers were used to reverse transcribe roughly 0.5 to 1 ug of RNA. Each CDR3 protein gets one entry after TCRdb re-called the immunoSEQ multiplex PCR reads with MiXCR. The data show under 350,000 distinct CDR3 sequences, 92% seen once. The specimen was CD4+ T cells from PBMCs. The source is a human donor with multiple sclerosis.

This clonotype was counted a single time. The rearrangement links TRBV7-2 to TRBJ2-2; D may be TRBD2 (5 bases). This CDR3 region has 14 residues. V shed 6 bases and J shed 8 bases, with 16 bases lying between them. Germline-derived CDR1 and CDR2 are SGHTA and FQGNSA. The CDR3 spells CASRLVALRGELFF. The CDR3 DNA reads TGTGCCAGCAGACTAGTGGCTTTGCGGGGGGAGCTGTTTTTT.

The chain links TRBV29-1 to TRBJ1-5; D is perhaps TRBD1 (6 bases). The V end lost 7 bases, the J end lost 5 bases, and 15 bases lay between the germline ends. This CDR3 is built from 13 residues. Germline CDR1 SQVTM, CDR2 ANQGSEA. CDR3 DNA: TGCAGCGCCCGAGGGGGGGACCATCAGCCCCAGCATTTT. It is translated as CSARGGDHQPQHF.

J is TRBJ2-7 and V is TRBV30; 8 bases fit TRBD1. The V and J ends lost 0 bases and 0 bases, in that order; junction bases with no gene match: 7. Germline loops: CDR1 GTSNPN, CDR2 SVGIG (reference sequence). This CDR3 has 16 residues. The CDR3 nucleotides are TGTGCCTGGAGTGTCCGGACAGGGAGTGTCTCCTACGAGCAGTACTTC. Amino acid sequence: CAWSVRTGSVSYEQYF.

The gene calls are TRBV30 and TRBJ2-7; a weak D match, TRBD1 (6 bases). The CDR3 has 14 amino acids. Trimming took 1 base from V and 0 from J, leaving 10 bases between them. CDR1 is GTSNPN, CDR2 SVGIG, per germline (reference sequence). The CDR3 DNA reads TGTGCCTGGAGTGAGGGGGTAAGCTCCTACGAGCAGTACTTC. Protein: CAWSEGVSSYEQYF.

The rearrangement joins TRBV5-1 to TRBJ2-7; 9 nucleotides agree with TRBD1. J lost 3 bases, V lost 4 bases, and 5 bases had no gene match. The CDR3 has 14 residues. Per the germline V gene, CDR1 is SGHRS and CDR2 is YFSETQ. The CDR3 region is CASSRTGDGYEQYF. The CDR3 bases are TGCGCCAGCAGCAGGACAGGGGACGGCTACGAGCAGTACTTC.

The chain employs TRBV12-3 or TRBV12-4 and TRBJ1-1, with D maybe TRBD1 (6 bases). Trimming cost V 3 bases and J 5 bases, with 19 bases left between them. This CDR3 spans 16 amino acids. For the CDR3, the DNA is TGTGCCAGCAGTTTGCATCAATCAGGGGCAGGGACTGAAGCTTTCTTT. This sequence encodes CASSLHQSGAGTEAFF.

The rearrangement links TRBV20-1 to TRBJ1-5, with a possible D match to TRBD1 (6 bases). Germline loops: CDR1 DFQATT, CDR2 SNEGSKA (reference sequence). V was trimmed by 5 bases and J by 6 bases, leaving 17 bases between them. This CDR3 spans 14 amino acids. The CDR3 loop is CSAQGGLGAQPQHF. The CDR3 coding sequence is TGCAGTGCTCAAGGGGGGCTCGGGGCTCAGCCCCAGCATTTT.

This sequence joins TRBV30 and TRBJ1-4; tentative D call: TRBD1 (6 bases). Between the trimmed V and J ends, which lost 5 bases and 8 bases, there was a span of 15 bases. The CDR3 runs 13 residues. From germline, CDR1 is GTSNPN and CDR2 SVGIG (reference sequence). CDR3 DNA sequence: TGTGCCTGGGCGTCGGGGGCATGGGAAAAACTGTTTTTT. Translated: CAWASGAWEKLFF.

The chain links TRBV12-3 or TRBV12-4 to TRBJ1-5; 8 bases match TRBD1. The CDR3 sequence is 14 residues long. The trim removed 4 bases at V and 4 bases at J, leaving 3 bases unmatched. In DNA form, the CDR3 reads TGTGCCAGCAGTTATACAGGGGGGAATCAGCCCCAGCATTTT. Translation gives CASSYTGGNQPQHF.

The rearrangement joins TRBV5-1 to TRBJ2-5, with 7 positions matching TRBD1. Germline trimming cut 4 bases from V and 1 base from J; bases unmatched to any gene: 7. CDR3 size: 15 residues. CDR1 is SGHRS, CDR2 YFSETQ, per germline. CDR3 in DNA: TGCGCCAGCAGCGACAATGGACAGGTCCAAGAGACCCAGTACTTC. It yields the protein CASSDNGQVQETQYF.

Comment on this clonotype: One end of the junction does not line up with germline, which may come from a read error. V gene TRBV12-3 or TRBV12-4 combines with J gene TRBJ2-1; 8 bases agree with TRBD2. The CDR3 consists of 15 residues. CDR3 nucleotides: TGTGCCAGCAGGCCAGCCGGGACTAGGTACACTGAGCAGTTCTTC. It is translated as CASRPAGTRYTEQFF.

V is TRBV30 and J is TRBJ1-2; D may be TRBD1 (5 bases). Germline CDR1 and CDR2: GTSNPN and SVGIG (reference sequence). Trimming pared 2 bases from V and 3 bases from J, leaving 16 bases between. This CDR3 is 15 amino acids long. The CDR3 reads CAWSWRFRADYGYTF. The CDR3 nucleotides are TGTGCCTGGAGTTGGAGGTTCAGGGCGGACTATGGCTACACCTTC. Based on the CDR3 plus reference TRBV30 and TRBJ1-2, the full variable domain is SQTIHQWPATLVQPVGSPLSLECTVEGTSNPNLYWYRQAAGRGLQLLFYSVGIGQISSEVPQNLSASRPQDRQFILSSKKLLLSDSGFYLCAWSWRFRADYGYTFGSGTRLTVV.

V usage is TRBV14 and J usage is TRBJ2-3, with 7 bases aligning to TRBD2. Germline values: CDR1 SGHDN, CDR2 FVKESK. V lost 3 bases to trimming and J lost 3 bases; unmatched junction nucleotides: 9. The CDR3 is 16 amino acids. The CDR3 loop reads CASSQEGGPSTDTQYF. CDR3 in DNA: TGTGCCAGCAGCCAGGAGGGAGGGCCTTCAACAGATACGCAGTATTTT.

This sequence joins TRBV7-3 and TRBJ1-1; D is possibly TRBD1 (6 bases). Trimming took 5 bases from V and 4 from J, leaving 14 bases between them. Germline loops: CDR1 SGHTA, CDR2 FQGTGA. This CDR3 has 14 residues. In DNA, the CDR3 is TGTGCCAGCAGCCAAGGACAGTCATTCACTGAAGCTTTCTTT. Amino acids: CASSQGQSFTEAFF.

This sequence joins TRBV29-1 and TRBJ1-4; no clear D. CDR1 and CDR2 from the germline V gene are SQVTM and ANQGSEA. With 5 bases removed from V and 8 bases from J, the gap between germline ends came to 12 bases. CDR3 length: 12 residues. The CDR3 DNA is TGCAGCGTTACTCAAGAGGGAGAAAAACTGTTTTTT. The encoded protein is CSVTQEGEKLFF. Full variable domain (rest looked up from reference TRBV29-1 and TRBJ1-4): SAVISQKPSRDICQRGTSLTIQCQVDSQVTMMFWYRQQPGQSLTLIATANQGSEATYESGFVIDKFPISRPNLTFSTLTVSNMSPEDSSIYLCSVTQEGEKLFFGSGTQLSVL.

This chain connects TRBV29-1 to TRBJ2-4; no firm D call. V was shortened by 4 bases and J by 1 base, with 5 bases between the two germline ends. The CDR3 consists of 12 residues. The germline V gene has CDR1 SQVTM and CDR2 ANQGSEA. As DNA, the CDR3 is TGCAGCGTTGTCGAGGCCAAAAACATTCAGTACTTC. Translating it yields CSVVEAKNIQYF.